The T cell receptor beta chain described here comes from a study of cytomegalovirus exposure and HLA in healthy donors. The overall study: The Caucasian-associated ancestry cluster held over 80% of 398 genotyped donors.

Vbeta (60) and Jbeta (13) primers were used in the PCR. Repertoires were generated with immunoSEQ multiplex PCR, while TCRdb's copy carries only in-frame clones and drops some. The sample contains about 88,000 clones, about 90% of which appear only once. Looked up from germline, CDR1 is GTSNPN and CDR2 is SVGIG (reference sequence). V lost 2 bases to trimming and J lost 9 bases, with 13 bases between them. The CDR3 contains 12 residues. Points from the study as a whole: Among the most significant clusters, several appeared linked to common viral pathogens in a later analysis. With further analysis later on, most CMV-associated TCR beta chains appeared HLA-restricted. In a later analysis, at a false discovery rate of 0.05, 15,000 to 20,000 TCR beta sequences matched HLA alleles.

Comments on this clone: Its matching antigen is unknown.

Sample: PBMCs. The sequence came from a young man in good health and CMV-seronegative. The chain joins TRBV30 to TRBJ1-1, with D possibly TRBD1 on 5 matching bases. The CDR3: CAWSTGEGKAFF. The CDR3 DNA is TGTGCCTGGAGTACGGGGGAGGGGAAAGCTTTCTTT.